This T cell receptor beta chain emerged from a study of T cells in localized non-small cell lung cancer. General study results and limits: The study found T cell clonality highest in uninvolved adjacent lung, above tumor.

Germline CDR1 SNHLY, CDR2 FYNNEI. CDR3 length: 14 residues. V gave up 6 bases and J gave up 2 bases, with 13 bases separating them. In regard to this clone: What it binds is unknown.

Profiled with immunoSEQ multiplex PCR; TCRdb holds only in-frame clones, not every one. The sample lists about 15,000 clones; approximately 89% were seen once. The receptor's source is a woman between 40 and 69 years old with stage I lung adenocarcinoma. Sequencing was performed on peripheral blood, taken before any cancer treatment. The genes are TRBV2 and TRBJ2-5, with D possibly matching TRBD1 (6 bases). The CDR3: CASRPGVGQETQYF. CDR3 coding DNA: TGTGCCAGCAGGCCAGGGGTTGGTCAAGAGACCCAGTACTTC. Full variable domain (remainder filled in from reference TRBV2 and TRBJ2-5): EPEVTQTPSHQVTQMGQEVILRCVPISNHLYFYWYRQILGQKVEFLVSFYNNEISEKSEIFDDQFSVERPDGSNFTLKIRSTKLEDSAMYFCASRPGVGQETQYFGPGTRLLVL.